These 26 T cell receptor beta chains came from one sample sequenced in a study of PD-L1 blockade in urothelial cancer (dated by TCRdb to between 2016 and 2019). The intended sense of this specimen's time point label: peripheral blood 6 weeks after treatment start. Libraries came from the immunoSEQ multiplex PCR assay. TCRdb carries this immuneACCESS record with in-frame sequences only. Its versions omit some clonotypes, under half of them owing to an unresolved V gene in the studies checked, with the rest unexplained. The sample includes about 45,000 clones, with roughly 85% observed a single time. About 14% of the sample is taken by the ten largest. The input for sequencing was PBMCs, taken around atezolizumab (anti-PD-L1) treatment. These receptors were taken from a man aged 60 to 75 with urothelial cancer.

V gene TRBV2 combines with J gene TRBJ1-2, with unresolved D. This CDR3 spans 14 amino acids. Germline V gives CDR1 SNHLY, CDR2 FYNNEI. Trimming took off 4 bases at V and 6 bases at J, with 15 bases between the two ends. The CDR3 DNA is TGTGCCAGCAGTGTCTTCGGGGTCTCTCATGGCTACACCTTC. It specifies CASSVFGVSHGYTF.

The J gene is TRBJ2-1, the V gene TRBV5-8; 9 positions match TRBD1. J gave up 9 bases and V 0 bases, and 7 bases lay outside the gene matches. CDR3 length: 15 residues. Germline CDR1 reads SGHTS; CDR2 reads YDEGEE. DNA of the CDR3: TGTGCCAGCAGCTTGGAGGACAGGGGATTTGGTGAGCAGTTCTTC. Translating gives CASSLEDRGFGEQFF.

CDR3 sequence (DNA): TGTGCCAGCAAGGCAGGGTGGGATTCACCCCTCCACTTT. Amino acid sequence: CASKAGWDSPLHF. The chain uses TRBV27 and TRBJ1-6; TRBD1 is a possible D gene (5 bases). Per germline, CDR1 MNHEY and CDR2 SMNVEV (reference sequence). The V gene lost 7 bases and the J gene lost 8 bases, with 12 bases spanning the gap. The CDR3 consists of 13 residues.

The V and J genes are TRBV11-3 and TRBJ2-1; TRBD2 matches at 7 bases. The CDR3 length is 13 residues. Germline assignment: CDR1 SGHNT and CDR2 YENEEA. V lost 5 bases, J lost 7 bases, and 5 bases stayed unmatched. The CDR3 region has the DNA TGTGCCAGCAGCGCCCGGGGGGAAAATGAGCAGTTCTTC. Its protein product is CASSARGENEQFF.

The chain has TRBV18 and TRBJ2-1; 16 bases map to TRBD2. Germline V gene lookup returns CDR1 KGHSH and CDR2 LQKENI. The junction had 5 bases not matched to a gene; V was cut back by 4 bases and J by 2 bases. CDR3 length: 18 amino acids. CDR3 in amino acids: CASSQGLAGGAPYNEQFF. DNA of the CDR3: TGTGCCAGCTCACAGGGACTAGCGGGGGGGGCCCCCTACAATGAGCAGTTCTTC.

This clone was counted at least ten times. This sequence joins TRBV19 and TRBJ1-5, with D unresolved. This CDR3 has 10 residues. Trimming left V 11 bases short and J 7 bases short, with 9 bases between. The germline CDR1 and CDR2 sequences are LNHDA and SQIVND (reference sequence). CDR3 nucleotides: TGTGCCTCCGGGATCCAGCCCCAGCATTTT. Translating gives CASGIQPQHF.

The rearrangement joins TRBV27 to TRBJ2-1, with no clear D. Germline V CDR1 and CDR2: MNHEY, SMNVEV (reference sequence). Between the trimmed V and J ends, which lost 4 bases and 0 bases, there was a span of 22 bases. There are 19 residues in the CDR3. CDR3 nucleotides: TGTGCCAGCAGTTCCCGTTTTTTTAGAGTAGCCACCTCCTACAATGAGCAGTTCTTC. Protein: CASSSRFFRVATSYNEQFF.

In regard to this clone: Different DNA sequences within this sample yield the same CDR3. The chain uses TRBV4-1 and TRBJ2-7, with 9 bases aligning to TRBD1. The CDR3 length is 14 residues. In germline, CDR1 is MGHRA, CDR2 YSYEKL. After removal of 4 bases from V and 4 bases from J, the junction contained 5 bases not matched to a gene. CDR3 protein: CASSPADRGYEQYF. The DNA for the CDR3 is TGCGCCAGCAGCCCAGCTGACAGGGGGTACGAGCAGTACTTC.

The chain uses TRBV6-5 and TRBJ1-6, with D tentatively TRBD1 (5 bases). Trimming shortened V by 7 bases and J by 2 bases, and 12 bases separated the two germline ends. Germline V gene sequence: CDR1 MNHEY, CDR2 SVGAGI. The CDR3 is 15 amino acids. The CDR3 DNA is TGTGCCAGCACTCCCACAGGACCCTATAATTCACCCCTCCACTTT. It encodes CASTPTGPYNSPLHF.

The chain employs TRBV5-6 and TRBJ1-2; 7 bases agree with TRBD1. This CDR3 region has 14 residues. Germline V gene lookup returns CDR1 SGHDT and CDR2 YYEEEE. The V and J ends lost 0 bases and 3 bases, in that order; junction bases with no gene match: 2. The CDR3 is CASSLVGQHYGYTF. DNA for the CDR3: TGTGCCAGCAGCTTGGTGGGACAGCACTATGGCTACACCTTC.

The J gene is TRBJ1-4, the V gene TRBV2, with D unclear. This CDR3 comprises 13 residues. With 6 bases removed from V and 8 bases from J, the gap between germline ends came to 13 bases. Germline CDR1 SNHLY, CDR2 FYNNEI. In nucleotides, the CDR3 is TGTGCCAGCAGGGGAGGAGCGAACGAAAAACTGTTTTTT. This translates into CASRGGANEKLFF.

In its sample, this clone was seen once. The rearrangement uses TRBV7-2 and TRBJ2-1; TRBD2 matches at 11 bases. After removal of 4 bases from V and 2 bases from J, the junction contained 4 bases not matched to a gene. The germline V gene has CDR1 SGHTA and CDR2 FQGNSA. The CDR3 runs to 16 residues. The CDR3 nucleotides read TGTGCCAGCAGCTCAATTAGCGGGGGGGCCTACAATGAGCAGTTCTTC. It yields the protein CASSSISGGAYNEQFF.

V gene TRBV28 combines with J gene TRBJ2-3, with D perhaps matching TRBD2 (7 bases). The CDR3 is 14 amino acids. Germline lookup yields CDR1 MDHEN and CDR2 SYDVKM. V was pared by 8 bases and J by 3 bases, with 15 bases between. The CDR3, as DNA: TGTGCCAGCCAAAGGGGGGGTAGGACAGATACGCAGTATTTT. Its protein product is CASQRGGRTDTQYF.

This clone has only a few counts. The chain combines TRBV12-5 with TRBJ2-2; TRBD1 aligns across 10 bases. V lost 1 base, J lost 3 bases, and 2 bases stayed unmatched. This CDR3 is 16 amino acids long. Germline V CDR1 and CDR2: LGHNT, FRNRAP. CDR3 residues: CASGLGTGGDTGELFF. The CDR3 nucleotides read TGTGCTAGTGGTTTGGGGACAGGGGGAGACACCGGGGAGCTGTTTTTT.

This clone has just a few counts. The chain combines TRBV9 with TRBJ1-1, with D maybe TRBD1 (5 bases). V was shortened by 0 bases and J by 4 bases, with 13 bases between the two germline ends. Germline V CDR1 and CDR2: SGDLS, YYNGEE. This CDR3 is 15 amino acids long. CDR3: CASSVDWGGGTEAFF. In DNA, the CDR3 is TGTGCCAGCAGCGTAGATTGGGGGGGAGGCACTGAAGCTTTCTTT.

CDR3 sequence reads: CASSRDPNTGELFF. The DNA of the CDR3 is TGTGCCAGCTCCAGGGATCCGAACACCGGGGAGCTGTTTTTT. The genes are TRBV5-5 and TRBJ2-2, with D possibly being TRBD1 (5 bases). CDR3 length equals 14 residues. The germline gives CDR1 SGHKS, CDR2 YYEKEE (reference sequence). V was trimmed by 7 bases and J by 0 bases, leaving 10 bases between them.

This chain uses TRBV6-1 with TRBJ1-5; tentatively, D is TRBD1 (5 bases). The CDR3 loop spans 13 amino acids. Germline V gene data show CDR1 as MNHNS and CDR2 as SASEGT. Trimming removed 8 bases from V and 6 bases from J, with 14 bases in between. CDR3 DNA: TGTGCCAGCGGCGGGAGGGGAGGTCAGCCCCAGCATTTT. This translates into CASGGRGGQPQHF.

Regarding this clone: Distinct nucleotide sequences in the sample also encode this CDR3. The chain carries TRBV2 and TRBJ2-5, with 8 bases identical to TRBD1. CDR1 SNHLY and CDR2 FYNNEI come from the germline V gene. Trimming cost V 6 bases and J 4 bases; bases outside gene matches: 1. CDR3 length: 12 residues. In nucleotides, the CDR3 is TGTGCCAGCAGCGGGACAGGAGAGACCCAGTACTTC. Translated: CASSGTGETQYF.

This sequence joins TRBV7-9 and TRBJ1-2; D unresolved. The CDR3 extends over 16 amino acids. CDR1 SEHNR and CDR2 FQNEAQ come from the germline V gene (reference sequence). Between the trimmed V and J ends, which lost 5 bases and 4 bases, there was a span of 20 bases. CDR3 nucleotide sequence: TGTGCCAGCAGCCGGAGGAACCATGGAAAGACCTATGGCTACACCTTC. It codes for CASSRRNHGKTYGYTF. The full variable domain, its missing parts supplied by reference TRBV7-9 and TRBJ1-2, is DTGVSQNPRHKITKRGQNVTFRCDPISEHNRLYWYRQTLGQGPEFLTYFQNEAQLEKSRLLSDRFSAERPKGSFSTLEIQRTEQGDSAMYLCASSRRNHGKTYGYTFGSGTRLTVV.

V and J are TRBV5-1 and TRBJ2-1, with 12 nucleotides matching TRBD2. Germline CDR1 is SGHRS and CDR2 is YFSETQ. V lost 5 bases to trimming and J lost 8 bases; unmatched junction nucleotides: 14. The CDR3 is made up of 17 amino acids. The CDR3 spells CASRRLAGGYLGDEQFF. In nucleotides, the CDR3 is TGCGCCAGCAGGCGTCTAGCGGGGGGGTATTTGGGCGATGAGCAGTTCTTC.

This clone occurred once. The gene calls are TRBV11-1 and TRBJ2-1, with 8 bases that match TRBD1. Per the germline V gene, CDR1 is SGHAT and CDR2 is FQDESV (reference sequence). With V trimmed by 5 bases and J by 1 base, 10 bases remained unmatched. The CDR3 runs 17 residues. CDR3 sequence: CASSKDRETFSYNEQFF. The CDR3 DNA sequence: TGTGCCAGCAGCAAGGACAGGGAAACCTTTTCCTACAATGAGCAGTTCTTC.

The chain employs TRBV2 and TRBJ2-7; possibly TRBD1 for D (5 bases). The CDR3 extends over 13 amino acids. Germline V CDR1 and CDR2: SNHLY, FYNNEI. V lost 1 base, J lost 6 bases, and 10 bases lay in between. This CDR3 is CASSEEAGLEQYF. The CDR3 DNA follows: TGTGCCAGCAGTGAAGAAGCAGGGCTCGAGCAGTACTTC.

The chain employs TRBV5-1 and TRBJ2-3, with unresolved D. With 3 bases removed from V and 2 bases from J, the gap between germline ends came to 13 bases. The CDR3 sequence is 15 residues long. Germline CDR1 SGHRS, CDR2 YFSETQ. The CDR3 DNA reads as TGCGCCAGCAGCTCAAATTCTATTTACACAGATACGCAGTATTTT. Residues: CASSSNSIYTDTQYF.

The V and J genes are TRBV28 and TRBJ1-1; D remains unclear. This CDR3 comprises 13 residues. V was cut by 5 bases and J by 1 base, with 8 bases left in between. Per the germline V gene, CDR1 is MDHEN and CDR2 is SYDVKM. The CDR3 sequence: CASSALRNTEAFF. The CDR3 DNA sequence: TGTGCCAGCAGTGCCCTGAGGAACACTGAAGCTTTCTTT.

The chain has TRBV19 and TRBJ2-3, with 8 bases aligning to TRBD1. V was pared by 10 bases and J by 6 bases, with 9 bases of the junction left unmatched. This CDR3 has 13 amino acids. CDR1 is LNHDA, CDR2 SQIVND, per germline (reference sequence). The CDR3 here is CATRGRGSDTQYF. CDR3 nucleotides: TGTGCCACCAGGGGGCGCGGTTCGGATACGCAGTATTTT.

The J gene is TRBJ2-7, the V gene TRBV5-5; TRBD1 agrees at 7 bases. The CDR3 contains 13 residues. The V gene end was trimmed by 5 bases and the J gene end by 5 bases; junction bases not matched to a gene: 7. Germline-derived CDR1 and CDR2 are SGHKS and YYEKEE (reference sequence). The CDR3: CASRQTGVHEQYF. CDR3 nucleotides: TGTGCCAGCAGGCAAACAGGGGTCCACGAGCAGTACTTC.